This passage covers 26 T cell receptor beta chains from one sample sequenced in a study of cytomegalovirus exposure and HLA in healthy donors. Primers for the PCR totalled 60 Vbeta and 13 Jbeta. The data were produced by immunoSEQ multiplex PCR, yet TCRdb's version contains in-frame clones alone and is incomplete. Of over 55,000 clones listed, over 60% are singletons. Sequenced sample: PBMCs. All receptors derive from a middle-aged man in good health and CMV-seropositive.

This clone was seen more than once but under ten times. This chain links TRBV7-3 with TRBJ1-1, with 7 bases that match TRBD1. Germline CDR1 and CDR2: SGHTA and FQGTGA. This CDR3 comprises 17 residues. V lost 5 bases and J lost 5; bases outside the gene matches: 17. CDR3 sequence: CASSPNDGTGTATEAFF. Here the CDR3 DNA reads TGTGCCAGCAGCCCTAACGACGGAACCGGGACAGCAACTGAAGCTTTCTTT.

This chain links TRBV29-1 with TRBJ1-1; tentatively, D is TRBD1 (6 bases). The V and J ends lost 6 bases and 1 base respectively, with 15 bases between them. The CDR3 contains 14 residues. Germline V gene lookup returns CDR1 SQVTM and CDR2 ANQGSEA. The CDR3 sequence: CSVALGAKNTEAFF. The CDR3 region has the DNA TGCAGCGTGGCTCTGGGGGCGAAGAACACTGAAGCTTTCTTT.

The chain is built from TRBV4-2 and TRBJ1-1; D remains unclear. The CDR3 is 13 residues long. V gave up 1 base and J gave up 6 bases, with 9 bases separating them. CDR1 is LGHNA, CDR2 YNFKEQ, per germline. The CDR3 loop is CASSQVGVPEAFF. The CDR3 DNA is TGTGCCAGCAGCCAAGTAGGAGTCCCTGAAGCTTTCTTT.

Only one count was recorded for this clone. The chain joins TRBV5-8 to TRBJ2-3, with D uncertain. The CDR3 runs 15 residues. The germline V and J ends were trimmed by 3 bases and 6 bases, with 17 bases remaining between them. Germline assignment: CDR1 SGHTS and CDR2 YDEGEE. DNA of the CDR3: TGTGCCAGCAGCTCTGGCACCCGGAGCTGGGATACGCAGTATTTT. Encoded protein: CASSSGTRSWDTQYF.

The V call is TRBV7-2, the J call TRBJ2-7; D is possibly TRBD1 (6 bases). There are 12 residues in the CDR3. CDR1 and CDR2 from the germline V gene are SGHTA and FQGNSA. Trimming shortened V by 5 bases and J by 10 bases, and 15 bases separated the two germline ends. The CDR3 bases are TGTGCCAGCAGCCCTATTGGACAGTCCCAGTACTTC. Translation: CASSPIGQSQYF.

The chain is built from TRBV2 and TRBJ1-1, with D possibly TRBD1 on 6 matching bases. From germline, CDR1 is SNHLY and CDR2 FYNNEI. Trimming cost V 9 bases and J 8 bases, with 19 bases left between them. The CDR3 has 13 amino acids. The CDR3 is CARGTRRGMEAFF. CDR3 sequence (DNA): TGTGCCAGGGGGACACGAAGAGGTATGGAAGCTTTCTTT.

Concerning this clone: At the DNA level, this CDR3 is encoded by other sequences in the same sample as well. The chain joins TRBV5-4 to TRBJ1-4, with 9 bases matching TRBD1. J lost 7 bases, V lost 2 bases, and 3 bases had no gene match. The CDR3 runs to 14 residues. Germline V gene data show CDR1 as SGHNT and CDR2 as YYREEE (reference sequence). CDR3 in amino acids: CASSLQGASEKLFF. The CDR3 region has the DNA TGTGCCAGCAGCTTACAGGGGGCGAGTGAAAAACTGTTTTTT.

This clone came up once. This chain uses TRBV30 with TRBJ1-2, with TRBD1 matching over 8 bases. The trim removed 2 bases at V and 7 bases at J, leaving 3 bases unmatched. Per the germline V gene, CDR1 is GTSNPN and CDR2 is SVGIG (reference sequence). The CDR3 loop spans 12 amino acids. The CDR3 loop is CAWSTGGGGYTF. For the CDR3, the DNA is TGTGCCTGGAGTACAGGGGGTGGTGGCTACACCTTC.

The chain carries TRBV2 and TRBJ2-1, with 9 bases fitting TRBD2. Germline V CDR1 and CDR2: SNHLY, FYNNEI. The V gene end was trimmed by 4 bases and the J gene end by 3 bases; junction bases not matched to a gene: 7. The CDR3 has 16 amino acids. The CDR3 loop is CASSVVLAGYYNEQFF. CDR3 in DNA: TGTGCCAGCAGTGTCGTGCTAGCGGGATACTACAATGAGCAGTTCTTC.

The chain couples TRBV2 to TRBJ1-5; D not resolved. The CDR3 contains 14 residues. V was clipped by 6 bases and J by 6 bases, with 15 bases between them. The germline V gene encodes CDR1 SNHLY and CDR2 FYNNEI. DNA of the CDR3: TGTGCCAGCAGCAAGGACCGTGGGAGTCAGCCCCAGCATTTT. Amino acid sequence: CASSKDRGSQPQHF.

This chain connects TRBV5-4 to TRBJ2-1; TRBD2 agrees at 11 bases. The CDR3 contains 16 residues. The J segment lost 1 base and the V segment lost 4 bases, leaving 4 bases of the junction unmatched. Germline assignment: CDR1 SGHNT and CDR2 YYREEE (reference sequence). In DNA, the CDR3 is TGTGCCAGCAGCGGGCTAGCGGGAGGATCCTACAATGAGCAGTTCTTC. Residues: CASSGLAGGSYNEQFF. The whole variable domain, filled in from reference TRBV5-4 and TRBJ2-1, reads ETGVTQSPTHLIKTRGQQVTLRCSSQSGHNTVSWYQQALGQGPQFIFQYYREEENGRGNFPPRFSGLQFPNYSSELNVNALELDDSALYLCASSGLAGGSYNEQFFGPGTRLTVL.

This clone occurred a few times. The CDR3: CASSTEGRGVTEAFF. The CDR3 DNA reads as TGTGCCAGCAGTACAGAGGGGAGGGGTGTAACTGAAGCTTTCTTT. The V gene is TRBV6-5, the J gene TRBJ1-1; D is possibly TRBD1 (5 bases). Germline V CDR1 and CDR2: MNHEY, SVGAGI. V was clipped by 5 bases and J by 5 bases, with 18 bases between them. The CDR3 has 15 residues.

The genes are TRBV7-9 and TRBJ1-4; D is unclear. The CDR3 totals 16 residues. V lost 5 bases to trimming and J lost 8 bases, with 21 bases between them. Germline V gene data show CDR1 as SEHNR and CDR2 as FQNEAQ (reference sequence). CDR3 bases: TGTGCCAGCAGCCTAGGGCAGGCCAGTGGCTACGAAAAACTGTTTTTT. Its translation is CASSLGQASGYEKLFF. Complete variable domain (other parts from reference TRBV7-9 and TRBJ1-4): DTGVSQNPRHKITKRGQNVTFRCDPISEHNRLYWYRQTLGQGPEFLTYFQNEAQLEKSRLLSDRFSAERPKGSFSTLEIQRTEQGDSAMYLCASSLGQASGYEKLFFGSGTQLSVL.

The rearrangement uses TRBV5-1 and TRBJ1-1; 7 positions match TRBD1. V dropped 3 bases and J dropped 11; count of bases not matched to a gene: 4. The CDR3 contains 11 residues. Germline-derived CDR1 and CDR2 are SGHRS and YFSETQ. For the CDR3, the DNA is TGCGCCAGCAGCTCGACAGGGAAGGCTTTCTTT. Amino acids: CASSSTGKAFF.

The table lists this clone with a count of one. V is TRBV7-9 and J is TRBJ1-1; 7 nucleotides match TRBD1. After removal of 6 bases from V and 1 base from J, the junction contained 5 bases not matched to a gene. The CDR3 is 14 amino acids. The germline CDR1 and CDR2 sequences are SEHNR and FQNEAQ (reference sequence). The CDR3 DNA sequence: TGTGCCAGCAGAGCCGGGACAGCGAACACTGAAGCTTTCTTT. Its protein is CASRAGTANTEAFF.

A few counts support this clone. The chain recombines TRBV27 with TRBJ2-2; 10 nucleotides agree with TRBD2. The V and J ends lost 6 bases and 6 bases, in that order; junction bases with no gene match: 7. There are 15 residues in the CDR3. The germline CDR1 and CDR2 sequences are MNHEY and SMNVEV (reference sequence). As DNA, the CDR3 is TGTGCCAGCAGCTCCAGCGGGGGGGCCCCCGGGGAGCTGTTTTTT. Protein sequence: CASSSSGGAPGELFF.

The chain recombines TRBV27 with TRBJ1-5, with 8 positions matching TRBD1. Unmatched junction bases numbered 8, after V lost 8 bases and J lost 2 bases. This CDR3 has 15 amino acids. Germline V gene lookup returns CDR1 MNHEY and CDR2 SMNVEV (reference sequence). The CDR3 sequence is CASALDRGRNQPQHF. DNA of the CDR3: TGTGCCAGCGCTCTCGACAGGGGCCGCAATCAGCCCCAGCATTTT.

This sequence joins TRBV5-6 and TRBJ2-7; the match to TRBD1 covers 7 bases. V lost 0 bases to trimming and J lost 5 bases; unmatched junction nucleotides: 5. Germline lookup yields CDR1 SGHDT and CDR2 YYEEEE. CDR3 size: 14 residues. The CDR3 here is CASSLDATGHEQYF. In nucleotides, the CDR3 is TGTGCCAGCAGCTTGGATGCGACAGGGCACGAGCAGTACTTC.

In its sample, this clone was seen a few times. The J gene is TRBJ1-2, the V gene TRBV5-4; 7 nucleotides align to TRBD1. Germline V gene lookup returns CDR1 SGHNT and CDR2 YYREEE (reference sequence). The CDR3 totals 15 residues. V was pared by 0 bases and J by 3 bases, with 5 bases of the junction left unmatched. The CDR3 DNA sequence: TGTGCCAGCAGCTTGGAACCAACAGGGGACTATGGCTACACCTTC. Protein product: CASSLEPTGDYGYTF.

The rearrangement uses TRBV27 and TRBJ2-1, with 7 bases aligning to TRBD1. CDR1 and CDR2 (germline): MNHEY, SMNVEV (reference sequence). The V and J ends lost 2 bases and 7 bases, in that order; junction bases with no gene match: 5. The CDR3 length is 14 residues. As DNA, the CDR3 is TGTGCCAGCAGTTTACAGGGGGTTATTAATGAGCAGTTCTTC. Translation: CASSLQGVINEQFF.

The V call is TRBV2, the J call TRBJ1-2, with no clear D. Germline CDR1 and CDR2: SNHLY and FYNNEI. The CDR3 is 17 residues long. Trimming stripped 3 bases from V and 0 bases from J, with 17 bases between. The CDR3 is CASSDLFAGISNYGYTF. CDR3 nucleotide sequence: TGTGCCAGCAGTGATTTGTTTGCGGGGATCTCTAACTATGGCTACACCTTC.

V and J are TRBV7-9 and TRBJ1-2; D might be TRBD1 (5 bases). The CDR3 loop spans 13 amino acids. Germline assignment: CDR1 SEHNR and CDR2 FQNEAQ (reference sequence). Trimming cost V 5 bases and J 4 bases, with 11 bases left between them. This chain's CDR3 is CASSPGGVYGYTF. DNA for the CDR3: TGTGCCAGCAGCCCGGGAGGGGTCTATGGCTACACCTTC. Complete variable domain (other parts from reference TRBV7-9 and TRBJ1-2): DTGVSQNPRHKITKRGQNVTFRCDPISEHNRLYWYRQTLGQGPEFLTYFQNEAQLEKSRLLSDRFSAERPKGSFSTLEIQRTEQGDSAMYLCASSPGGVYGYTFGSGTRLTVV.

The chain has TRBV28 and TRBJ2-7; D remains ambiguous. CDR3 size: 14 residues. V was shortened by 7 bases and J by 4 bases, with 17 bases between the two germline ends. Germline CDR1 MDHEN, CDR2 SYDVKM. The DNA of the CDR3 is TGTGCCAGCATCGATACTCCCCCCGGGTACGAGCAGTACTTC. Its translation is CASIDTPPGYEQYF.

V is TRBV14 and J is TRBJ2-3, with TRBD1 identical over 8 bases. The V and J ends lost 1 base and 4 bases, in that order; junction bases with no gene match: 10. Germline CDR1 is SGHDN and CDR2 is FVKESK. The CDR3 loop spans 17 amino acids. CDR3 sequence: CASSQVTGQEGADTQYF. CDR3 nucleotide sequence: TGTGCCAGCAGCCAAGTCACGGGACAGGAGGGGGCAGATACGCAGTATTTT. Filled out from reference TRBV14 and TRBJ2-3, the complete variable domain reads EAGVTQFPSHSVIEKGQTVTLRCDPISGHDNLYWYRRVMGKEIKFLLHFVKESKQDESGMPNNRFLAERTGGTYSTLKVQPAELEDSGVYFCASSQVTGQEGADTQYFGPGTRLTVL.

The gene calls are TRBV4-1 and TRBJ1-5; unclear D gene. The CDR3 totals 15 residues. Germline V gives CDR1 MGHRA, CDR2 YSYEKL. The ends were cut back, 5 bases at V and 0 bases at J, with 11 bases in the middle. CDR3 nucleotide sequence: TGCGCCAGCAGCAATGCAGACTATAGCAATCAGCCCCAGCATTTT. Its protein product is CASSNADYSNQPQHF.

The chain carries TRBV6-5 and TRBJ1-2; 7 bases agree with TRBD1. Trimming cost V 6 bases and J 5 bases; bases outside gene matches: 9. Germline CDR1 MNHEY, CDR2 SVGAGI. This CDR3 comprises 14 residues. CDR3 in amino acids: CASRPGTEVYGYTF. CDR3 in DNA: TGTGCCAGCAGACCCGGGACAGAAGTTTATGGCTACACCTTC.